This TCR beta chain is drawn from a study of blood T cell repertoires in COVID-19. Study at large: Material from acute and convalescent COVID-19 was sourced from the United States, Italy and Spain. The cDNA or gDNA used as material had been derived from T cells, B-cell-depleted T cells, or PBMCs.

Source study methods: Amplification of reference gene primers was used by the study to estimate nucleated cell counts. Repertoires were generated with immunoSEQ multiplex PCR, while TCRdb's copy carries only in-frame clones and drops some. The DNA gave D and trimming, while V, J and clone size come from that table. The sample yields under 250,000 clones, roughly 92% seen once. Germline V gives CDR1 SGHRS, CDR2 YFSETQ. The CDR3 has 15 amino acids. Losses at the gene ends were 2 bases for V and 6 bases for J; bases not matched to a gene: 6. On this clone: The identical CDR3 is also encoded by other nucleotide sequences in the sample.

Recruited during active infection, patients (from Seattle) were subsequently followed longitudinally. This chain joins TRBV5-1 and TRBJ2-3; 10 bases line up with TRBD2. The origin of this receptor is a man in his 60s with COVID-19, enrolled during active disease. Material for sequencing was peripheral blood. CDR3 sequence reads: CASSLQRAGGDTQYF. CDR3 sequence (DNA): TGCGCCAGCAGCTTACAAAGAGCGGGAGGGGATACGCAGTATTTT.